These 4 T cell receptor beta chains originate from one sample sequenced in a study of liver allograft versus peripheral blood T cells. About the study: In transplanted livers, T cell receptor repertoires were compared with those found in the recipients' peripheral blood.

TCRdb re-called the reads with MiXCR, one entry per CDR3 protein. In the table there are around 12,000 distinct CDR3 sequences, approximately 17% of which are singletons. Source of these receptors: a human patient who had a liver transplant. The graft donor may have contributed some T cells.

The chain joins TRBV28 to TRBJ1-4; 8 nucleotides agree with TRBD1. With 4 bases clipped from V and 6 bases from J, the junction kept 7 bases outside the gene matches. The CDR3 sequence is 15 residues long. Germline lookup yields CDR1 MDHEN and CDR2 SYDVKM. CDR3 nucleotides: TGTGCCAGCAGTTCCGGGACAGGAACCTATGAAAAACTGTTTTTT. Residues: CASSSGTGTYEKLFF. Together with reference TRBV28 and TRBJ1-4, the CDR3 gives the full variable domain: DVKVTQSSRYLVKRTGEKVFLECVQDMDHENMFWYRQDPGLGLRLIYFSYDVKMKEKGDIPEGYSVSREKKERFSLILESASTNQTSMYLCASSSGTGTYEKLFFGSGTQLSVL.

This clonotype qualifies as medium-sized. This chain connects TRBV7-2 to TRBJ1-4, with a tentative D call TRBD1 (5 bases). The germline CDR1 and CDR2 sequences are SGHTA and FQGNSA. V was cut by 4 bases and J by 8 bases, with 14 bases left in between. CDR3 length: 14 amino acids. CDR3 bases: TGTGCCAGCAGCTGGGACCTCGGGGGGGAAAAACTGTTTTTT. Translated, it gives CASSWDLGGEKLFF.

This clonotype has more than one count but fewer than ten. The chain carries TRBV7-2 and TRBJ2-7; 14 bases are a match to TRBD2. After removal of 2 bases from V and 4 bases from J, the junction contained 16 bases not matched to a gene. Germline V gene lookup returns CDR1 SGHTA and CDR2 FQGNSA. The CDR3 has 20 amino acids. In nucleotides, the CDR3 is TGTGCCAGCAGCTTATCAAGGTCCTTCTTGACTAGCGGGGGGGTTTACGAGCAGTACTTC. Translated, it gives CASSLSRSFLTSGGVYEQYF. Full variable domain (missing parts from reference TRBV7-2 and TRBJ2-7): GAGVSQSPSNKVTEKGKDVELRCDPISGHTALYWYRQSLGQGLEFLIYFQGNSAPDKSGLPSDRFSAERTGGSVSTLTIQRTQQEDSAVYLCASSLSRSFLTSGGVYEQYFGPGTRLTVT.

This clonotype is termed medium-sized. The rearrangement uses TRBV7-2 and TRBJ1-1, with a tentative D call TRBD1 (5 bases). V was trimmed by 0 bases and J by 11 bases, leaving 16 bases between them. Germline CDR1 SGHTA, CDR2 FQGNSA. The CDR3 extends over 14 amino acids. The CDR3 nucleotides are TGTGCCAGCAGCTTAGCGTCGTCAGGGCAAGTTGCTTTCTTT. This sequence encodes CASSLASSGQVAFF.